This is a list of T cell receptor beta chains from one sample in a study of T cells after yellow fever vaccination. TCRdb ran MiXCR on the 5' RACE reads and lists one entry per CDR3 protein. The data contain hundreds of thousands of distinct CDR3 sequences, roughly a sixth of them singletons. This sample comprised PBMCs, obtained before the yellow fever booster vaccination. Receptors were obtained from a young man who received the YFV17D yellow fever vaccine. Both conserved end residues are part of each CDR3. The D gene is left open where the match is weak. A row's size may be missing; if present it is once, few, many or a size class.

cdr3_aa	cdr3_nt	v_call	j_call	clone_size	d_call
CASSLGWGPRRSGNTIYF	TGTGCCAGCAGCTTAGGTTGGGGGCCGCGTCGCTCTGGAAACACCATATATTTT	TRBV7-8	TRBJ1-3	many	NA
CASSSGTLRQETQYF	TGCGCCAGCAGCTCCGGGACCCTCCGGCAAGAGACCCAGTACTTC	TRBV5-1	TRBJ2-5	NA	NA
CASSISGSSYNEQFF	TGTGCCAGCAGCATTAGCGGTAGCTCCTACAATGAGCAGTTCTTC	TRBV7-2	TRBJ2-1	few	NA
CASSFSGGTYNEQFF	TGTGCCAGCAGCTTTAGCGGGGGGACCTACAATGAGCAGTTCTTC	TRBV7-9	TRBJ2-1	many	TRBD2
CASSRSGTFNEQFF	TGTGCCAGCAGCCGATCCGGGACGTTCAATGAGCAGTTCTTC	TRBV7-3	TRBJ2-1	few	NA
CASSLLQGEPGYTF	TGTGCCAGCAGCTTATTACAGGGGGAACCTGGCTACACCTTC	TRBV7-9	TRBJ1-2	NA	TRBD1
CASSLNSGVDTQYF	TGTGCCAGCAGCTTGAATAGCGGGGTAGATACGCAGTATTTT	TRBV11-3	TRBJ2-3	NA	TRBD2
CASTGGAGNEQFF	TGCGCCAGCACGGGGGGGGCAGGGAATGAGCAGTTCTTC	TRBV4-3	TRBJ2-1	NA	TRBD2
CASSFMFSSGSSTDTQYF	TGTGCCAGCAGTTTTATGTTTTCGTCCGGGAGTAGCACAGATACGCAGTATTTT	TRBV12-3/TRBV12-4	TRBJ2-3	NA	NA
CASSSGTQSRNEQFF	TGTGCCAGCAGCTCCGGAACGCAATCTAGGAATGAGCAGTTCTTC	TRBV7-2	TRBJ2-1	few	NA